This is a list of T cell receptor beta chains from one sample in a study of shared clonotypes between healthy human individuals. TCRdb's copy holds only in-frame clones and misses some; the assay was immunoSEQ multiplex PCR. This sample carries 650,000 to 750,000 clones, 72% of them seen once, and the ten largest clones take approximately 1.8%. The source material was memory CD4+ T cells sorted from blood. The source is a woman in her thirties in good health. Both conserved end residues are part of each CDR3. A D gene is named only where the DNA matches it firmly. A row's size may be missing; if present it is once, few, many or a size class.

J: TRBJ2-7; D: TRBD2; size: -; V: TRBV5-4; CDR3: CASSLGSGFLAGVKEQYF; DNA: TGTGCCAGCAGCTTGGGTTCGGGTTTCCTAGCGGGAGTAAAGGAGCAGTACTTC
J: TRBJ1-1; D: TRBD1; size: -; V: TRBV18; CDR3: CASSPRQGVEAFF; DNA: TGTGCCAGCTCACCACGTCAGGGGGTTGAAGCTTTCTTT
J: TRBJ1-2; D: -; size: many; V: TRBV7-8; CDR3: CASSIGNRQDYGYTF; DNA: TGTGCCAGCAGCATCGGAAACCGACAGGACTATGGCTACACCTTC
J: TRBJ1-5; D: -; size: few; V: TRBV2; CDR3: CASVEGRNQPQHF; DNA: TGTGCCAGCGTGGAAGGGCGCAATCAGCCCCAGCATTTT
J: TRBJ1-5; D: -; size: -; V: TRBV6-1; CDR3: CASSVQGGNQPQHF; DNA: TGTGCCAGCAGTGTCCAGGGTGGCAATCAGCCCCAGCATTTT
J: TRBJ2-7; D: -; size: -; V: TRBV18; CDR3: CASSSKTGWEQYF; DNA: TGTGCCAGCTCTTCAAAGACAGGATGGGAGCAGTACTTC
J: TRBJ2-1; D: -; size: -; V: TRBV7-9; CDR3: CASSSLTDYNEQFF; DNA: TGTGCCAGCAGTTCCCTAACCGACTACAATGAGCAGTTCTTC
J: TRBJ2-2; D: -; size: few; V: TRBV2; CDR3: CASSKDSTNTGELFF; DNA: TGTGCCAGCAGTAAAGACAGTACGAACACCGGGGAGCTGTTTTTT
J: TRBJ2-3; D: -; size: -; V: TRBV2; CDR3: CASEPEFTQYF; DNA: TGTGCCAGCGAACCGGAATTCACGCAGTATTTT
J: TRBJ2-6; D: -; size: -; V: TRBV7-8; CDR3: CASSLVGSRGANVLTF; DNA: TGTGCCAGCAGCTTGGTGGGGTCGCGGGGGGCCAACGTCCTGACTTTC
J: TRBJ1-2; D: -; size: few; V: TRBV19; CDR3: CASSMELEAGYTF; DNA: TGTGCCAGTAGTATGGAACTAGAGGCGGGCTACACCTTC
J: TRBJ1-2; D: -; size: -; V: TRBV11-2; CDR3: CASSPGRKHGYTF; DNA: TGTGCCAGCAGCCCGGGAAGGAAGCATGGCTACACCTTC
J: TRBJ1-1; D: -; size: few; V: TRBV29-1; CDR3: CSVVRVEPEAFF; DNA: TGCAGCGTTGTCAGAGTAGAGCCTGAAGCTTTCTTT
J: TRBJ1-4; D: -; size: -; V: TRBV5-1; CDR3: CASSWREVGSHEKLFF; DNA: TGCGCCAGCAGCTGGAGGGAAGTTGGAAGCCATGAAAAACTGTTTTTT
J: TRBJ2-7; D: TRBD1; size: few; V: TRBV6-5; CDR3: CASRTGVYEQYF; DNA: TGTGCCAGCAGGACAGGGGTATACGAGCAGTACTTC
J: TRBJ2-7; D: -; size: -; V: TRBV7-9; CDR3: CASSLGFYEQYF; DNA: TGTGCCAGCAGCTTGGGCTTCTACGAGCAGTACTTC
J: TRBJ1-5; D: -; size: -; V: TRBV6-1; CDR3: CASRGGVGSNQPQHF; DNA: TGTGCCAGCAGAGGGGGGGTGGGAAGCAATCAGCCCCAGCATTTT
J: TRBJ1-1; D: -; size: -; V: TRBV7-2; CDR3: CASSLGQNTEAFF; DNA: TGTGCCAGCAGCCTCGGCCAGAACACTGAAGCTTTCTTT
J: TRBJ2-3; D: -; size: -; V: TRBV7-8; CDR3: CASSFDGTATSTDTQYF; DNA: TGTGCCAGCAGCTTTGACGGGACGGCGACTAGCACAGATACGCAGTATTTT
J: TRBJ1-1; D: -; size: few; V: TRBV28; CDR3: CASSFNILTEAFF; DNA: TGTGCCAGCAGTTTCAACATCCTCACTGAAGCTTTCTTT